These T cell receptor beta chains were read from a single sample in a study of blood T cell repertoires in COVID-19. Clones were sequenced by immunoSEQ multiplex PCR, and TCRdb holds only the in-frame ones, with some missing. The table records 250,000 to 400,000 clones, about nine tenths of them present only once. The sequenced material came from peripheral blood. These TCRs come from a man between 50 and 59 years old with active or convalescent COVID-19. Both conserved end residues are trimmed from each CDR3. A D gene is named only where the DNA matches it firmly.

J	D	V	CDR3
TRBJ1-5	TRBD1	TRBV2	ASKAGQGQPQH
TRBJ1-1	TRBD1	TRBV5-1	ASSLDTGGHTEAF
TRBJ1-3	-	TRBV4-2	ASSQDPQGGNTIY
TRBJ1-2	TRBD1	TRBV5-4	ASSSRTGALSGDGYT
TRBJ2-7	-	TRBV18	ASSPGAQTYEQY
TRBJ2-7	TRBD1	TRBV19	ASSIGSGGINEQY
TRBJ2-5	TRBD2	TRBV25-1	ASSEGAGLGLAQY
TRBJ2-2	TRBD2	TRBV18	ASSRTSPNTGELF
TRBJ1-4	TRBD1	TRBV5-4	ASSLKGAEKLF
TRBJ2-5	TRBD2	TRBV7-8	ASSSTPGLAGGLGETQY
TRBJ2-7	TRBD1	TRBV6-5	ASTQQGQTSYEQY
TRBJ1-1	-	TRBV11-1	ASSRLRVNTEAF
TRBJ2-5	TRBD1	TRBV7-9	ASSNGQGAYRETQY
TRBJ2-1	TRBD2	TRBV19	ASSIAASGGTSEQF
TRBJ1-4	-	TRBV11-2	ASSLDRQF